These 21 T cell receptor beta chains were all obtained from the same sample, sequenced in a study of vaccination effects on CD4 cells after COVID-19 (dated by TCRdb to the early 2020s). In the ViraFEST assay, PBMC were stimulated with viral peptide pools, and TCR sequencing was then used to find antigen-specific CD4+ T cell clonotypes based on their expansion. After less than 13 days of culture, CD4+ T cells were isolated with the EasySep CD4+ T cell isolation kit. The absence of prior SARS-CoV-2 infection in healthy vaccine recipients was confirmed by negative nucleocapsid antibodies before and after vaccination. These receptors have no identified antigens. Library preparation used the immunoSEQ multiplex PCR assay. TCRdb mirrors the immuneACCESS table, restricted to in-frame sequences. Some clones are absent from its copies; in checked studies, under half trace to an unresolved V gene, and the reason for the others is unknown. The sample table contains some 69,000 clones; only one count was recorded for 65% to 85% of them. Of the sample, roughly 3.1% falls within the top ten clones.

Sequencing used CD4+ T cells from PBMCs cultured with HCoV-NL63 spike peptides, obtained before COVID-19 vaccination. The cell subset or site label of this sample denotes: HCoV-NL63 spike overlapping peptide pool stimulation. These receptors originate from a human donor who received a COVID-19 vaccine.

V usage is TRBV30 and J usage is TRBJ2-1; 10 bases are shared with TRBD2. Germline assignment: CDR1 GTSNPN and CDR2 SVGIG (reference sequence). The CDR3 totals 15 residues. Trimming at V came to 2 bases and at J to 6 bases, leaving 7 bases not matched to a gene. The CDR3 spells CAWSKQLAGFNEQFF. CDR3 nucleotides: TGTGCCTGGAGTAAGCAACTAGCGGGGTTCAATGAGCAGTTCTTC.

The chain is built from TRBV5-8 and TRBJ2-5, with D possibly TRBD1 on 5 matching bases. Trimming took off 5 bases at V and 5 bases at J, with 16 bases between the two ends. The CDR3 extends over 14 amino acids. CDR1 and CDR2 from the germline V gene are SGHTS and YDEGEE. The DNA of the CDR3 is TGTGCCAGCAGAGGTGGCAGGGTCATCGAGACCCAGTACTTC. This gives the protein CASRGGRVIETQYF. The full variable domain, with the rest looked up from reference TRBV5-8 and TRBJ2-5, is EAGVTQSPTHLIKTRGQQATLRCSPISGHTSVYWYQQALGLGLQFLLWYDEGEERNRGNFPPRFSGRQFPNYSSELNVNALELEDSALYLCASRGGRVIETQYFGPGTRLLVL.

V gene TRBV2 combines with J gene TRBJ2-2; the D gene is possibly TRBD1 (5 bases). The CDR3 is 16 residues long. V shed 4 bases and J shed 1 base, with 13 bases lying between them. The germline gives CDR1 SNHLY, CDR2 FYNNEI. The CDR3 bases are TGTGCCAGCAGTGTAAGTGGACATAGGAACACCGGGGAGCTGTTTTTT. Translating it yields CASSVSGHRNTGELFF.

The CDR3 nucleotides read TGTGCCACCAGGGGAGGGGGCTACACTGAAGCTTTCTTT. Its translation: CATRGGGYTEAFF. This chain uses TRBV24-1 with TRBJ1-1; 7 bases map to TRBD1. The CDR3 sequence is 13 residues long. Germline V gene lookup returns CDR1 KGHDR and CDR2 SFDVKD. The junction had 4 bases not matched to a gene; V was cut back by 7 bases and J by 3 bases.

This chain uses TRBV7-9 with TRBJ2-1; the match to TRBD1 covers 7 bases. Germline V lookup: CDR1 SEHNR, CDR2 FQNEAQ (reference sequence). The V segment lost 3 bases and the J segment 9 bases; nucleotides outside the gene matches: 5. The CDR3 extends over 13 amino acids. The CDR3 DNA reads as TGTGCCAGCAGCTTTATGACAGGGTCTGAGCAGTTCTTC. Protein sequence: CASSFMTGSEQFF.

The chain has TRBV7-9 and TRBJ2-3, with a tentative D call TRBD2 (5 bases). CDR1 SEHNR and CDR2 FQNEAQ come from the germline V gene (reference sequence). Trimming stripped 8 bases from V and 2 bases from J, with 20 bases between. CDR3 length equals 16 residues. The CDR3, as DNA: TGTGCCAGCGGTGCGGGCCGCGGACTCTTCACAGATACGCAGTATTTT. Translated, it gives CASGAGRGLFTDTQYF.

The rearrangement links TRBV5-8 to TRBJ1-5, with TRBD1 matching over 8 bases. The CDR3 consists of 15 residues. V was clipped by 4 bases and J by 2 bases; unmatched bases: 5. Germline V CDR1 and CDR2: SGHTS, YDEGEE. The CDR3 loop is CASSLDRGGNQPQHF. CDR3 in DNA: TGTGCCAGCAGCCTAGACAGGGGCGGCAATCAGCCCCAGCATTTT.

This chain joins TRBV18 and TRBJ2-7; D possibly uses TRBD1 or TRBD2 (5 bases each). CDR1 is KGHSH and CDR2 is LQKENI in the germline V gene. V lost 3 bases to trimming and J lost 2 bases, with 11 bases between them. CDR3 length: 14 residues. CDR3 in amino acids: CASSPGDGPYEQYV. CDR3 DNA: TGTGCCAGCTCACCGGGGGACGGACCCTACGAGCAGTACGTC.

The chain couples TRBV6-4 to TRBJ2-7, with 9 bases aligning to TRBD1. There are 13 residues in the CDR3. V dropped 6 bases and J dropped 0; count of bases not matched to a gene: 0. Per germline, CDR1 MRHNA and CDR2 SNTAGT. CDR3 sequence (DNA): TGTGCCAGCAGGGGACAGGGCTCCTACGAGCAGTACGTC. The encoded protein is CASRGQGSYEQYV.

CDR3 coding DNA: TGCAGTGCTTTAAGCAGCGACGAGCAGTACGTC. This sequence encodes CSALSSDEQYV. The V call is TRBV20-1, the J call TRBJ2-7, with no clear D. Trimming cost V 5 bases and J 5 bases, with 10 bases left between them. CDR1 DFQATT and CDR2 SNEGSKA come from the germline V gene (reference sequence). The CDR3 consists of 11 residues.

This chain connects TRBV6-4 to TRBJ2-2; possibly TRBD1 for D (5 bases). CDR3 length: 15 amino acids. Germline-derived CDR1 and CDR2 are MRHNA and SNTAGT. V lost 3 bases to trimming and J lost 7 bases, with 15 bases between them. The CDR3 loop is CASSEEQEPDGELFF. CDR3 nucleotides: TGTGCCAGCAGTGAGGAACAGGAACCTGACGGGGAGCTGTTTTTT.

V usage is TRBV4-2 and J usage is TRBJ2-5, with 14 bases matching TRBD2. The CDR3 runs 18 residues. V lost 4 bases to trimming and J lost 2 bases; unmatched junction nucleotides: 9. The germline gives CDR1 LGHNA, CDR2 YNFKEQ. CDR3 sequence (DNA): TGTGCCAGCAGCCTCACATGGACTAGCGGGGGGTTTCAAGAGACCCAGTACTTC. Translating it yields CASSLTWTSGGFQETQYF.

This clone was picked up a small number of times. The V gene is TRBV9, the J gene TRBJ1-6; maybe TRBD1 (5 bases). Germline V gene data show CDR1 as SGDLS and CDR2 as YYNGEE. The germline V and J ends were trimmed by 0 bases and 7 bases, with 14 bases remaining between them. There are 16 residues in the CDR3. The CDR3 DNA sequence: TGTGCCAGCAGCGTAGGGGTAGGGGAGGTGAATTCACCCCTCCACTTT. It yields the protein CASSVGVGEVNSPLHF.

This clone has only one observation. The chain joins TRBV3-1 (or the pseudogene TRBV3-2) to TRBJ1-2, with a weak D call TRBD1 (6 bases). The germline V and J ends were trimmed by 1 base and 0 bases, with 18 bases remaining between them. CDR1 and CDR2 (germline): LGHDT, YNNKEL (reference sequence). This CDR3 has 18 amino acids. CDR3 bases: TGTGCCAGCAGCCAAGTTGCCTACCTGGGGGGCCCTAACTATGGCTACACCTTC. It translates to CASSQVAYLGGPNYGYTF.

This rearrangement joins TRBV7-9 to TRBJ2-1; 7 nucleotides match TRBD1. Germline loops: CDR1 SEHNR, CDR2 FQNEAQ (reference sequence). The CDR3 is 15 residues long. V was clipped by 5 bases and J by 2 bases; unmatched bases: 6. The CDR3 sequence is CASSPTGSPYNEQFF. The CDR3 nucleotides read TGTGCCAGCAGCCCGACAGGGAGCCCCTACAATGAGCAGTTCTTC.

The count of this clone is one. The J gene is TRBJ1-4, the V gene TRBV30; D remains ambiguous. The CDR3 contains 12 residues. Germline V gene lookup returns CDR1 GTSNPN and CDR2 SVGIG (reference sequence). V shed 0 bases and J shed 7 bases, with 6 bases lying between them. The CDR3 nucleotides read TGTGCCTGGAGTGTAGTAATTGAAAAACTGTTTTTT. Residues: CAWSVVIEKLFF.

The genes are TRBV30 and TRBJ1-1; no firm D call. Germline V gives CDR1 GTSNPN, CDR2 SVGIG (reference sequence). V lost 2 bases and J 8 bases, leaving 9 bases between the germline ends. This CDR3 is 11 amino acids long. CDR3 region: CAWSHSDEAFF. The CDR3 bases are TGTGCCTGGAGTCACAGCGACGAAGCTTTCTTT.

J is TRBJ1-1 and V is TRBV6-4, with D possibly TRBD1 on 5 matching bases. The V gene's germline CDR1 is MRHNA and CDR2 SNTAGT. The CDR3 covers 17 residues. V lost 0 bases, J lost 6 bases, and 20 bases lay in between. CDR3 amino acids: CASSDSRGPASRAEAFF. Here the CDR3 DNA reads TGTGCCAGCAGTGACTCGAGGGGACCCGCTTCACGCGCTGAAGCTTTCTTT.

As DNA, the CDR3 is TGTGCCAGCAGCTTGGCCGACAGGGGAATGTGGGCTAATGAAAAACTGTTTTTT. It yields the protein CASSLADRGMWANEKLFF. The chain uses TRBV5-5 and TRBJ1-4; 8 nucleotides align to TRBD1. This CDR3 contains 18 residues. Losses at the gene ends were 0 bases for V and 3 bases for J; bases not matched to a gene: 10. Germline loops: CDR1 SGHKS, CDR2 YYEKEE (reference sequence).

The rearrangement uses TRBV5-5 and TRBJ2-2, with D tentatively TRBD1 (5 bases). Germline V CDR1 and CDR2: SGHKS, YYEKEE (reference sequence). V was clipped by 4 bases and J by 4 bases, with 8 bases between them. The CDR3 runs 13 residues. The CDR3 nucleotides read TGTGCCAGCAGCCAGACAGTCACCGGGGAGCTGTTTTTT. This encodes CASSQTVTGELFF.

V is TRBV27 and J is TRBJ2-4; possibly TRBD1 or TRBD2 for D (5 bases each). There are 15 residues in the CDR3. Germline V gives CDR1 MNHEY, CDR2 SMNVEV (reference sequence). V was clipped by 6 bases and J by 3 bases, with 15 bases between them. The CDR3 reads CASSSTGRGKNIQYF. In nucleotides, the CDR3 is TGTGCCAGCAGCTCTACGGGACGAGGCAAAAACATTCAGTACTTC.